The 13 T cell receptor beta chains given below trace back to one sample, sequenced in a study of cytomegalovirus exposure and HLA in healthy donors. Primers: 60 Vbeta forward and 13 Jbeta reverse. Some clones are missing from TCRdb's copy, which holds only in-frame ones; the method was immunoSEQ multiplex PCR. Of some 97,000 clones listed, about 79% are singletons. The sample was PBMCs. These TCRs come from a woman younger than 35 in good health and CMV-seronegative.

The V call is TRBV4-1, the J call TRBJ1-4; 9 bases match TRBD1. Germline V lookup: CDR1 MGHRA, CDR2 YSYEKL. V dropped 1 base and J dropped 0; count of bases not matched to a gene: 6. CDR3 length equals 18 residues. CDR3 protein: CASSQGHRGLATNEKLFF. The CDR3 DNA sequence: TGCGCCAGCAGCCAAGGGCACAGGGGGCTTGCAACTAATGAAAAACTGTTTTTT.

The rearrangement uses TRBV19 and TRBJ1-4; 8 nucleotides agree with TRBD1. CDR1 LNHDA and CDR2 SQIVND come from the germline V gene (reference sequence). CDR3 length: 15 amino acids. V was pared by 5 bases and J by 5 bases, with 7 bases of the junction left unmatched. The CDR3 nucleotides read TGTGCCAGTAGTGCCCAGGGGGCGCGAAATGAAAAACTGTTTTTT. This gives the protein CASSAQGARNEKLFF.

V usage is TRBV5-1 and J usage is TRBJ2-1; 7 bases agree with TRBD2. This CDR3 is 15 amino acids long. V was pared by 4 bases and J by 5 bases, with 9 bases of the junction left unmatched. Germline values: CDR1 SGHRS, CDR2 YFSETQ. CDR3 DNA sequence: TGCGCCAGCAGCCTCTGGGGGGGAGTCAACAATGAGCAGTTCTTC. Its protein product is CASSLWGGVNNEQFF.

This sequence joins TRBV9 and TRBJ1-2, with a tentative D call TRBD1 (6 bases). Trimming cost V 0 bases and J 5 bases, with 17 bases left between them. CDR3 length equals 16 residues. From germline, CDR1 is SGDLS and CDR2 YYNGEE. CDR3 coding DNA: TGTGCCAGCAGCGTAGCAGAGACGACAGGCCGTTATGGCTACACCTTC. Translation gives CASSVAETTGRYGYTF.

The chain recombines TRBV29-1 with TRBJ2-2, with 7 bases identical to TRBD1. Trimming at V came to 6 bases and at J to 3 bases, leaving 7 bases not matched to a gene. Germline V gene data show CDR1 as SQVTM and CDR2 as ANQGSEA. The CDR3 spans 14 residues. Here the CDR3 DNA reads TGCAGCGTCAAGGACAGGTTGGACACCGGGGAGCTGTTTTTT. It codes for CSVKDRLDTGELFF.

The rearrangement uses TRBV5-5 and TRBJ2-3, with D hard to call. CDR1 and CDR2 (germline): SGHKS, YYEKEE (reference sequence). V was shortened by 1 base and J by 8 bases, with 14 bases between the two germline ends. This CDR3 has 14 amino acids. The CDR3 sequence is CASSLFSGPVTQYF. DNA of the CDR3: TGTGCCAGCAGCTTGTTTTCCGGTCCGGTTACGCAGTATTTT.

The chain is built from TRBV28 and TRBJ2-1, with 10 bases matching TRBD2. V lost 3 bases and J lost 11; bases outside the gene matches: 7. The CDR3 spans 14 residues. From germline, CDR1 is MDHEN and CDR2 SYDVKM. Here the CDR3 reads CASSFSGGALKQFF. CDR3 nucleotide sequence: TGTGCCAGCAGTTTCAGCGGGGGGGCTTTGAAGCAGTTCTTC.

The chain is built from TRBV18 and TRBJ2-2; 10 bases agree with TRBD2. Per germline, CDR1 KGHSH and CDR2 LQKENI. Losses at the gene ends were 5 bases for V and 0 bases for J; bases not matched to a gene: 6. The CDR3 has 17 amino acids. CDR3 loop: CASSYGGLAANTGELFF. CDR3 sequence (DNA): TGTGCCAGCTCATATGGTGGACTAGCGGCGAACACCGGGGAGCTGTTTTTT.

The CDR3 nucleotides are TGTGCCAGCAGGGTGACAGGAACCTCCAAGAACTACACCTTC. Amino acids: CASRVTGTSKNYTF. This chain links TRBV28 with TRBJ1-2, with D possibly being TRBD1 (6 bases). V was cut by 6 bases and J by 10 bases, with 21 bases left in between. CDR1 is MDHEN, CDR2 SYDVKM, per germline. The length of the CDR3 is 14 residues.

This clone came up a few times. V usage is TRBV19 and J usage is TRBJ2-5; 8 bases match TRBD2. The CDR3 extends over 15 amino acids. Germline loops: CDR1 LNHDA, CDR2 SQIVND (reference sequence). J lost 6 bases, V lost 8 bases, and 14 bases had no gene match. CDR3 DNA: TGTGCCAGTGAGAGGGGGTCGGGAGGGCCAAAGACCCAGTACTTC. As protein: CASERGSGGPKTQYF. Using reference TRBV19 and TRBJ2-5 for the parts outside the CDR3, the full variable domain is DGGITQSPKYLFRKEGQNVTLSCEQNLNHDAMYWYRQDPGQGLRLIYYSQIVNDFQKGDIAEGYSVSREKKESFPLTVTSAQKNPTAFYLCASERGSGGPKTQYFGPGTRLLVL.

The genes are TRBV5-1 and TRBJ2-7; a possible D gene is TRBD2 (7 bases). Germline values: CDR1 SGHRS, CDR2 YFSETQ. With 4 bases removed from V and 6 bases from J, the gap between germline ends came to 20 bases. The CDR3 sequence is 15 residues long. CDR3 residues: CASSRETGGFSEQYF. CDR3 sequence (DNA): TGCGCCAGCAGCCGCGAGACGGGGGGCTTTTCCGAGCAGTACTTC.

V and J are TRBV29-1 and TRBJ1-2; D might be TRBD1 (6 bases). The CDR3 length is 13 residues. CDR1 is SQVTM, CDR2 ANQGSEA, per germline. V was pared by 6 bases and J by 2 bases, with 13 bases between. CDR3 nucleotides: TGCAGCGTCGCGACGGACAGAAACTATGGCTACACCTTC. Amino acids: CSVATDRNYGYTF.

The chain recombines TRBV4-2 with TRBJ2-7, with TRBD1 identical over 9 bases. The V segment lost 4 bases and the J segment 1 base; nucleotides outside the gene matches: 5. Germline CDR1 is LGHNA and CDR2 is YNFKEQ. The CDR3 length is 15 residues. The CDR3 DNA reads TGTGCCAGCAGCCGACCGGGACAGGGATCCTACGAGCAGTACTTC. This encodes CASSRPGQGSYEQYF.